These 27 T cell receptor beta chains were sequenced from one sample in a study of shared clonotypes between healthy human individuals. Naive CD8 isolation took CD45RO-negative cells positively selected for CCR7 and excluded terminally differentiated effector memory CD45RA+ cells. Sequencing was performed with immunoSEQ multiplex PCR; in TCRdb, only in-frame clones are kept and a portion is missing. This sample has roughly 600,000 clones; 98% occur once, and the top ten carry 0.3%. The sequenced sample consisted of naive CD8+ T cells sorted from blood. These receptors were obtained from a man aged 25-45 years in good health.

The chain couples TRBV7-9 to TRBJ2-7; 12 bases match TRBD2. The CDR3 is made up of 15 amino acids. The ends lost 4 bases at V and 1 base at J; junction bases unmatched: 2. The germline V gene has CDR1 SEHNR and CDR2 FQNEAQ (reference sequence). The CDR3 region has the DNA TGTGCCAGCAGCTCGACTAGCGGGAGTTCCTACGAGCAGTACTTC. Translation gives CASSSTSGSSYEQYF.

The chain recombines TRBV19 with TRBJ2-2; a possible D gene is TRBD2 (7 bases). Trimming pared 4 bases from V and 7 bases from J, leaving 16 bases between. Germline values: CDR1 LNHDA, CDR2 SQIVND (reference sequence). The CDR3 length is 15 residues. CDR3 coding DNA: TGTGCCAGTAGTACGAGGGGGAAGCGGGACGGGGAGCTGTTTTTT. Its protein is CASSTRGKRDGELFF. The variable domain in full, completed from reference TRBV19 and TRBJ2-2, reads DGGITQSPKYLFRKEGQNVTLSCEQNLNHDAMYWYRQDPGQGLRLIYYSQIVNDFQKGDIAEGYSVSREKKESFPLTVTSAQKNPTAFYLCASSTRGKRDGELFFGEGSRLTVL.

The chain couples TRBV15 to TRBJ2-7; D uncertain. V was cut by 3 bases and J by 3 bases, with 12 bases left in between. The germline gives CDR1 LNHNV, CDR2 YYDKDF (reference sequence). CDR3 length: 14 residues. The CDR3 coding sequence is TGTGCCACCAGCAGCCAAATAGGGATCTACGAGCAGTACTTC. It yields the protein CATSSQIGIYEQYF.

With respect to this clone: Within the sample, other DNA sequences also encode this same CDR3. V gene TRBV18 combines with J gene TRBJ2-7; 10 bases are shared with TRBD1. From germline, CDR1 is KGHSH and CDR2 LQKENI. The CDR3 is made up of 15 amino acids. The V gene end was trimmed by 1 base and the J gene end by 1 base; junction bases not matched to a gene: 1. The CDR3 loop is CASSPRTGGSYEQYF. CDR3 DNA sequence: TGTGCCAGCTCACCACGGACAGGGGGGTCCTACGAGCAGTACTTC.

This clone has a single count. The CDR3 here is CASSSRDRDTDTQYF. CDR3 DNA sequence: TGTGCCAGCAGCTCTCGGGACAGGGACACAGATACGCAGTATTTT. The chain links TRBV11-3 to TRBJ2-3, with 9 nucleotides matching TRBD1. Trimming took 4 bases from V and 2 from J; bases not matched to a gene: 4. This CDR3 contains 15 residues. Germline CDR1 is SGHNT and CDR2 is YENEEA.

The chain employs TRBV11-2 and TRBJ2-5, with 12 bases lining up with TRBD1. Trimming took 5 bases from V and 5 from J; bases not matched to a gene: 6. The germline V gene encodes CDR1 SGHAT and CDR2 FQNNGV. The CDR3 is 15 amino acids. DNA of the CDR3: TGTGCCAGCAGCAACGCCGGGACAGGGGGCGAGACCCAGTACTTC. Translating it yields CASSNAGTGGETQYF. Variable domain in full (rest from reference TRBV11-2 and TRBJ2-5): EAGVAQSPRYKIIEKRQSVAFWCNPISGHATLYWYQQILGQGPKLLIQFQNNGVVDDSQLPKDRFSAERLKGVDSTLKIQPAKLEDSAVYLCASSNAGTGGETQYFGPGTRLLVL.

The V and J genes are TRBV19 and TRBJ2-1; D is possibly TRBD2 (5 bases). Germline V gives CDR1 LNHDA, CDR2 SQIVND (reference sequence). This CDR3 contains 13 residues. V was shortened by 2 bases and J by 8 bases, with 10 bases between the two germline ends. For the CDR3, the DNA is TGTGCCAGTAGTATAATCTCGGAGGATGAGCAGTTCTTC. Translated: CASSIISEDEQFF.

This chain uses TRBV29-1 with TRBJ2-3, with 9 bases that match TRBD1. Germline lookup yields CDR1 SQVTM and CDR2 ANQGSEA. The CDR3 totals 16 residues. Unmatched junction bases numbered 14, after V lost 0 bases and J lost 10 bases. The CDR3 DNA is TGCAGCGTTGAAGATGTCAACAGGGGGCGCTTTGAGGCGCAGTATTTT. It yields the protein CSVEDVNRGRFEAQYF.

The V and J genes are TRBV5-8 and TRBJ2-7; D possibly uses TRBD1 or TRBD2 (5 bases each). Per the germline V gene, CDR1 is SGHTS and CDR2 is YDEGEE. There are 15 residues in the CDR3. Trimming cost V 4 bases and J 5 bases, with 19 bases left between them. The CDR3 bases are TGTGCCAGCAGCCTCCGGGACCTCGAGATCCACGAGCAGTACTTC. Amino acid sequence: CASSLRDLEIHEQYF.

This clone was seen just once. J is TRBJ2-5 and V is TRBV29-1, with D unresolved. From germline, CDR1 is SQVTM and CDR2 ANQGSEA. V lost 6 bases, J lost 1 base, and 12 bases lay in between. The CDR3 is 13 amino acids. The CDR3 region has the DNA TGCAGCGTGCCCAACAGATCCCAAGAGACCCAGTACTTC. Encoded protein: CSVPNRSQETQYF.

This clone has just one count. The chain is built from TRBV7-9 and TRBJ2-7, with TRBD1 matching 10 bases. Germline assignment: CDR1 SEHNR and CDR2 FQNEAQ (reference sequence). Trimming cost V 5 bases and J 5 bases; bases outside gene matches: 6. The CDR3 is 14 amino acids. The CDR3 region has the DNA TGTGCCAGCAGCGGGGGACAGGGGCTCCACGAGCAGTACTTC. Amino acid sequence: CASSGGQGLHEQYF.

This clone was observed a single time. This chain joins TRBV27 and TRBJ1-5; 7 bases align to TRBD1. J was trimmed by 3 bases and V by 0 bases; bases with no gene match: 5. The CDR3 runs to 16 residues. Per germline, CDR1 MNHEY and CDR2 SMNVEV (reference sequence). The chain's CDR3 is CASSLSAGTVNQPQHF. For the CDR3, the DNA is TGTGCCAGCAGTTTATCGGCCGGGACAGTCAATCAGCCCCAGCATTTT.

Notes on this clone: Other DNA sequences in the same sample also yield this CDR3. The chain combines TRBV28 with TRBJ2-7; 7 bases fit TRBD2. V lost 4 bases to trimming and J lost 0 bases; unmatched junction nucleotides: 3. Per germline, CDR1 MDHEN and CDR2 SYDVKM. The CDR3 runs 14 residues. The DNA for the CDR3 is TGTGCCAGCAGTTCTAGCGGAAGCTCCTACGAGCAGTACTTC. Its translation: CASSSSGSSYEQYF.

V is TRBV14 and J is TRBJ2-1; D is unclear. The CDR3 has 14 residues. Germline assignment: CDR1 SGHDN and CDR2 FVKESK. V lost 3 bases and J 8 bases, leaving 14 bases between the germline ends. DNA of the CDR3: TGTGCCAGCAGCCAGTGGGTAGCTAACGATGAGCAGTTCTTC. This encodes CASSQWVANDEQFF.

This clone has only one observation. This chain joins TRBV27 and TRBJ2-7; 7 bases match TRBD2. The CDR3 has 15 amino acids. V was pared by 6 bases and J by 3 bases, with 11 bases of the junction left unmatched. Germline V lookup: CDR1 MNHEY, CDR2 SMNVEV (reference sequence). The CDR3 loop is CASSVSGLTRYEQYF. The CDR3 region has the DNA TGTGCCAGCAGCGTTTCGGGACTAACCCGCTACGAGCAGTACTTC.

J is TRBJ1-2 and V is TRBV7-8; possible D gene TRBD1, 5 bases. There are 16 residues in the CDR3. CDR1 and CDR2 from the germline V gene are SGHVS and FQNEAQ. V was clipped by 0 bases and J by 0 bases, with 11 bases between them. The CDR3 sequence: CASSLARRGSNYGYTF. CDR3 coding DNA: TGTGCCAGCAGCTTAGCGAGGAGGGGATCTAACTATGGCTACACCTTC.

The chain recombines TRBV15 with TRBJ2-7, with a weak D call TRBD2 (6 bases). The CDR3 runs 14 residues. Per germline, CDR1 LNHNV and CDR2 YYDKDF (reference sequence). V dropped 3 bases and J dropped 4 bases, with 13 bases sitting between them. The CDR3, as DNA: TGTGCCACCAGCAGGGGACTTCCGCAATACGAGCAGTACTTC. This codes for CATSRGLPQYEQYF.

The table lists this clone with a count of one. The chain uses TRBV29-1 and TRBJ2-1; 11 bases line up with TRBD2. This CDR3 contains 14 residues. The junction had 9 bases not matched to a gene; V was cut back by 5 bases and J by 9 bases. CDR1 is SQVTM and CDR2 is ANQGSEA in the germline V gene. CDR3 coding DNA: TGCAGCGTTTTGTTTAGCGGGAGGGTCCCTGAGCAGTTCTTC. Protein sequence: CSVLFSGRVPEQFF.

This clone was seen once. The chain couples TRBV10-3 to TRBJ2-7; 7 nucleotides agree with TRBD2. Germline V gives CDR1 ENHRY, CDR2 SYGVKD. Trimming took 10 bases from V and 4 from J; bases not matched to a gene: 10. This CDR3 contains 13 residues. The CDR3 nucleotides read TGTGCCAGTACCGGGACTAACAATTACGAGCAGTACTTC. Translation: CASTGTNNYEQYF.

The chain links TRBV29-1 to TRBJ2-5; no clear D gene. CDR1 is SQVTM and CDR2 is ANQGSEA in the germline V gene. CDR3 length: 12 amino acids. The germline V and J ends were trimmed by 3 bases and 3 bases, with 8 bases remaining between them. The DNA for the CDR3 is TGCAGCGTTGATGATGGGGAAGAGACCCAGTACTTC. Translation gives CSVDDGEETQYF. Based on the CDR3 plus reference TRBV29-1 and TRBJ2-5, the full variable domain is SAVISQKPSRDICQRGTSLTIQCQVDSQVTMMFWYRQQPGQSLTLIATANQGSEATYESGFVIDKFPISRPNLTFSTLTVSNMSPEDSSIYLCSVDDGEETQYFGPGTRLLVL.

As DNA, the CDR3 is TGCAGCGTTGAAGAGGCCGGGACCAGTCCCCACAATGAGCAGTTCTTC. Its translation: CSVEEAGTSPHNEQFF. This sequence joins TRBV29-1 and TRBJ2-1; D is perhaps TRBD1 or TRBD2 (5 bases each). CDR3 length equals 16 residues. V was cut by 0 bases and J by 5 bases, with 17 bases left in between. Germline V gives CDR1 SQVTM, CDR2 ANQGSEA.

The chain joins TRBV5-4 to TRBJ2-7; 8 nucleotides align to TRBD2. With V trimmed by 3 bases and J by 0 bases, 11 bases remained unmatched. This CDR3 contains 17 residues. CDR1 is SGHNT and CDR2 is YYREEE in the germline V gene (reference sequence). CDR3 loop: CASSSKLAGTSSYEQYF. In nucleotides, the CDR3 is TGTGCCAGCAGCTCCAAACTTGCCGGGACTAGCTCCTACGAGCAGTACTTC.

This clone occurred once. The CDR3 loop reads CASSLETSGIYNEQFF. For the CDR3, the DNA is TGTGCCAGCAGCTTAGAGACTAGCGGGATCTACAATGAGCAGTTCTTC. The chain combines TRBV7-9 with TRBJ2-1, with 11 positions matching TRBD2. The germline V gene has CDR1 SEHNR and CDR2 FQNEAQ (reference sequence). The CDR3 has 16 residues. Trimming at V came to 1 base and at J to 3 bases, leaving 2 bases not matched to a gene.

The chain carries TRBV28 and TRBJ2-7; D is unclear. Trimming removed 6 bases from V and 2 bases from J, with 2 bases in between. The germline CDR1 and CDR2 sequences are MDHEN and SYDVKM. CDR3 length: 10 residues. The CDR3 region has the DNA TGTGCCAGCAGGGCCTACGAGCAGTACTTC. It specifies CASRAYEQYF.

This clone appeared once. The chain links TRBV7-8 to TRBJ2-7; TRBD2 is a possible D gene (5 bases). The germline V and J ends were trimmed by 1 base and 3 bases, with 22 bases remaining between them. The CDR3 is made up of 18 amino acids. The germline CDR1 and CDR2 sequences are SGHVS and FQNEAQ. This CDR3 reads CASSLDSVSGPHFYEQYF. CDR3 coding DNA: TGTGCCAGCAGCTTAGACTCCGTGAGCGGTCCGCATTTCTACGAGCAGTACTTC.

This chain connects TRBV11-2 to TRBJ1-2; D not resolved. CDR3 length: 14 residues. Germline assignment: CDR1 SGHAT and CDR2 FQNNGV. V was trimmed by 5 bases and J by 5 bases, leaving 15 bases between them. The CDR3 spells CASSTDLRRYGYTF. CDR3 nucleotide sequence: TGTGCCAGCAGCACGGACCTTCGACGTTATGGCTACACCTTC. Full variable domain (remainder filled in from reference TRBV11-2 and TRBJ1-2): EAGVAQSPRYKIIEKRQSVAFWCNPISGHATLYWYQQILGQGPKLLIQFQNNGVVDDSQLPKDRFSAERLKGVDSTLKIQPAKLEDSAVYLCASSTDLRRYGYTFGSGTRLTVV.

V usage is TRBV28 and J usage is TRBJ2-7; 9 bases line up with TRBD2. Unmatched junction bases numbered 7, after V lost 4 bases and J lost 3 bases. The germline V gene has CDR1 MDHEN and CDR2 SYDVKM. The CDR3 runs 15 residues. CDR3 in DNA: TGTGCCAGCAGTTCATTAGCGGGAGACCGCTACGAGCAGTACTTC. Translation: CASSSLAGDRYEQYF.